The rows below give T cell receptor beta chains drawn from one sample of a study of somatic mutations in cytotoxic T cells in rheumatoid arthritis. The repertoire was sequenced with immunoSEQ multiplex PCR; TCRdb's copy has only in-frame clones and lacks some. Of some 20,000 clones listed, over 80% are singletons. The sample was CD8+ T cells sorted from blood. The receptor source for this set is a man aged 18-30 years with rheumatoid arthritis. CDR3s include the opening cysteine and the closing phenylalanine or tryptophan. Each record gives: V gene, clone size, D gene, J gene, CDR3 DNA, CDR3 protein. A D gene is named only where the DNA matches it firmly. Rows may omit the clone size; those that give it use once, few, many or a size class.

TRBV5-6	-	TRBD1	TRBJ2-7	TGTGCCAGCAGCTACGGACAGGGGGCGTATTTCGTGGACGAGCAGTACTTC	CASSYGQGAYFVDEQYF
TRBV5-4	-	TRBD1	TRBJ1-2	TGTGCCAGCAGCCTCGGGACAGGGGGTAACTATGGCTACACCTTC	CASSLGTGGNYGYTF
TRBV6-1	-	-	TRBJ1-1	TGTGCCAGCAGTGAAGTCCGGGGGTACGCTGAAGCTTTCTTT	CASSEVRGYAEAFF
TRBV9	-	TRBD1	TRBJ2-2	TGTGCCAGCAGCATCTTATCGGGACAGGGGGCATCTGGCGGGGAGCTGTTTTTT	CASSILSGQGASGGELFF
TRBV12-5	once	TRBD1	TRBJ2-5	TGTGCTAGTGGTTCGAGGACAGGGGAGACCCAGTACTTC	CASGSRTGETQYF
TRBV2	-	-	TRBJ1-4	TGTGCCAGCAGTGTGGGAGGGTTAATGTTCGCAACTAATGAAAAACTGTTTTTT	CASSVGGLMFATNEKLFF
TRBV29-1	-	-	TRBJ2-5	TGCAGCGTTGAAGGGGCACCCCTGCAAGAGACCCAGTACTTC	CSVEGAPLQETQYF
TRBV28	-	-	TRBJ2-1	TGTGCCAGCAGTTCTTACAATGAGCAGTTCTTC	CASSSYNEQFF
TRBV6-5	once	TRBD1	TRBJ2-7	TGTGCCAGCAGGCCCCACAGGGGCCGATCCTACGAGCAGTACTTC	CASRPHRGRSYEQYF
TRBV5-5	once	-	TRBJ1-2	TGTGCCAGCAGCTTGGTCGAGGACTACACCTTC	CASSLVEDYTF
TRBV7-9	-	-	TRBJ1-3	TGTGCCAGCAGCTTCAACAGGGACACCATATATTTT	CASSFNRDTIYF
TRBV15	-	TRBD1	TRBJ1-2	TGTGCCACCAGCGGGGACAGGGTGGGAACGGTGGGCTACACCTTC	CATSGDRVGTVGYTF
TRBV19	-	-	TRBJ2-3	TGTGCCAGTAGTATCCGCGGGGGCGGCACAGATACGCAGTATTTT	CASSIRGGGTDTQYF
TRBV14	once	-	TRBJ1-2	TGTGCCAGCAGCCCCAGCGTGTACGGGACTAACTATGGCTACACCTTC	CASSPSVYGTNYGYTF
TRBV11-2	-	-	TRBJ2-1	TGTGCCAGCAGCTTAGAACAGGGTGGGTTCTTC	CASSLEQGGFF
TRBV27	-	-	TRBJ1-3	TGTGCCAGCAGTTCCCTTCTTAGCTCTGGAAACACCATATATTTT	CASSSLLSSGNTIYF
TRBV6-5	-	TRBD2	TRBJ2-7	TGTGCCAGCAGTCAGCGGGGGAGCTCCTACGAGCAGTACTTC	CASSQRGSSYEQYF
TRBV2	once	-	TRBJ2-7	TGTGCCAGCAGTGTTGGAGAAGGGATAGTATCCTACGAGCAGTACTTC	CASSVGEGIVSYEQYF
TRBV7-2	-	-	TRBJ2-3	TGTGCCAGCAGCTTAGGTGTGCGCCGTAGCACAGATACGCAGTATTTT	CASSLGVRRSTDTQYF
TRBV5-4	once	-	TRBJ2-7	TGTGCCAGCAGCCCTGGGACTAAGGGGGCCTACGAGCAGTACTTC	CASSPGTKGAYEQYF
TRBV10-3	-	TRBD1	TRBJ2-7	TGTGCCATCAGCGTCCGGGACAGATACGAGCAGTACTTC	CAISVRDRYEQYF
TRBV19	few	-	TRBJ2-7	TGTGCCAGTAGTATATCAGGCGGAGATGGCGAGCAGTACTTC	CASSISGGDGEQYF
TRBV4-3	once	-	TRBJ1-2	TGCGCCAGCAGCCAGGATGCCGTGCCAGGGTCGAGCTATGGCTACACCTTC	CASSQDAVPGSSYGYTF
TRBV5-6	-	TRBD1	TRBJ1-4	TGTGCCAGCAGCTTGAAGGGACAGCCCCTTCTTAATGAAAAACTGTTTTTT	CASSLKGQPLLNEKLFF
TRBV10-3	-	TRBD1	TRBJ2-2	TGTGCCATCAGTGAGGGGACAGGTCCTTACGGGGAGCTGTTTTTT	CAISEGTGPYGELFF
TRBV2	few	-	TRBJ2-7	TGTGCCAGCCGGGTGGGGCCTTCCTACGAGCAGTACTTC	CASRVGPSYEQYF
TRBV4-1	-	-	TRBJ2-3	TGCGCCAGCAGCGAAGGGAGCGGCACAGATACGCAGTATTTT	CASSEGSGTDTQYF
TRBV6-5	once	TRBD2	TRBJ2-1	TGTGCCAGCAGCGAAAGCGGGGGGGCCTACAATGAGCAGTTCTTC	CASSESGGAYNEQFF
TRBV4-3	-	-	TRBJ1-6	TGCGCCAGCAGCCAAGATGAGGGGAGGGATTCACCCCTCCACTTT	CASSQDEGRDSPLHF
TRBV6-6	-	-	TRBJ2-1	TGTGCCAGCAGCCGCGGACAGTACAATGAGCAGTTCTTC	CASSRGQYNEQFF
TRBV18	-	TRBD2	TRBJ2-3	TGTGCCAGCTCACACTTGGGGGAGGCTAGCGGATACACAGATACGCAGTATTTT	CASSHLGEASGYTDTQYF
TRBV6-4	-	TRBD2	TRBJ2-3	TGTGCCAGCAGTGGAGGCGGGGGGTCCACAGATACGCAGTATTTT	CASSGGGGSTDTQYF
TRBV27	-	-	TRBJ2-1	TGTGCCAGCAGTTTATCGTACAGGTTAGATTACAATGAGCAGTTCTTC	CASSLSYRLDYNEQFF
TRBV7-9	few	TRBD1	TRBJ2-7	TGTGCCAGCAGCACCGGGACAGGGGTTGGGGAGCAGTACTTC	CASSTGTGVGEQYF
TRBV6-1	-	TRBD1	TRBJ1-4	TGTGCCAGCAGTGAAGAGGGTGGGACAGGGGCTGAAAAACTGTTTTTT	CASSEEGGTGAEKLFF
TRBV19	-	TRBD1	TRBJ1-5	TGTGCCAGTAGTATGGGACCAATCAAAAGGGAGTGGACAGGAGGGAATCAGCCCCAGCATTTT	CASSMGPIKREWTGGNQPQHF
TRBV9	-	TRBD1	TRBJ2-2	TGTGCCAGCAGCCGGGACAGGGGGCGCGGCACCGGGGAGCTGTTTTTT	CASSRDRGRGTGELFF
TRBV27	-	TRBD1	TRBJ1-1	TGTGCCAGCAGTTTGGGACAGTCGAACACTGAAGCTTTCTTT	CASSLGQSNTEAFF
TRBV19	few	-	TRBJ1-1	TGTGCCAGTACATTAAACACTGAAGCTTTCTTT	CASTLNTEAFF
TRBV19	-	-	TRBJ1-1	TGTGCCAGTAGTCTATCGGCGAACACTGAAGCTTTCTTT	CASSLSANTEAFF
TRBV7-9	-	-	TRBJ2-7	TGTGCCAGCAGCGCCCCCCCCGCGGGCACTTCCTACGAGCAGTACTTC	CASSAPPAGTSYEQYF
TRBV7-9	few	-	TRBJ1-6	TGTGCCAGCAGCTTAGTTAGTCAGGGAGGGAATTCACCCCTCCACTTT	CASSLVSQGGNSPLHF
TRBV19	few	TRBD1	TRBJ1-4	TGTGCCAGTAGTCCACGACAGGGTAATGAAAAACTGTTTTTT	CASSPRQGNEKLFF
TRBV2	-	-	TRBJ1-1	TGTGCCAGCAGTGTAAATTGGGGGACTGAAGCTTTCTTT	CASSVNWGTEAFF
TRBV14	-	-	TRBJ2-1	TGTGCCAGCAGCCAGGTAGCCCCCTACAATGAGCAGTTCTTC	CASSQVAPYNEQFF
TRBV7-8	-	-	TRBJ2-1	TGTGCCAGCAGCCCGCGGACCTCCTACAATGAGCAGTTCTTC	CASSPRTSYNEQFF